These T cell receptor beta chains were read from a single sample in a study of control samples from healthy donors and cancer patients. Produced via immunoSEQ multiplex PCR; TCRdb's table is partial and in-frame only. The profile shows under 85,000 clones, roughly 84% of them singletons. The sequenced material came from PBMCs. The receptors originated from a woman between 50 and 59 years old with lung cancer. The CDR3 runs from the conserved cysteine through the conserved F or W. The D gene is left open where the match is weak. A clone size is listed for some rows: how often the clone was seen (once, few, many), or a class if it is expanded.

clone size	V gene	J gene	D gene	CDR3 length	CDR3 DNA	CDR3 protein
NA	TRBV27	TRBJ1-1	TRBD1	16	TGTGCCAGCAGTTTATCGGGACAGGGGCTCGGGACTGAAGCTTTCTTT	CASSLSGQGLGTEAFF
NA	TRBV30	TRBJ2-3	TRBD1	15	TGTGCCTGGAGCGCGATTACAGGGGGGATAGATACGCAGTATTTT	CAWSAITGGIDTQYF
NA	TRBV6-6	TRBJ2-7	TRBD1	15	TGTGCCAGCAGTAGACAGGGGGCTAGCTCCTACGAGCAGTACTTC	CASSRQGASSYEQYF
NA	TRBV5-5	TRBJ2-1	NA	13	TGTGCCAGCAGCCCCTACTCCTACAATGAGCAGTTCTTC	CASSPYSYNEQFF
NA	TRBV15	TRBJ1-1	NA	15	TGTGCCACCAGCAGAGTGGTCGGAGCGAACACTGAAGCTTTCTTT	CATSRVVGANTEAFF
NA	TRBV15	TRBJ2-2	NA	16	TGTGCCACCAGCAGAGATGGGGGTTCGAACACCGGGGAGCTGTTTTTT	CATSRDGGSNTGELFF
NA	TRBV10-3	TRBJ2-7	TRBD1	17	TGTGCCATCAGTGAGTATACTACAGGGGGCCTAGGCTACGAGCAGTACTTC	CAISEYTTGGLGYEQYF
few	TRBV5-1	TRBJ1-1	NA	11	TGCGCCAGCAGCTTTGGGGGCGCAGCTTTCTTT	CASSFGGAAFF
NA	TRBV5-6	TRBJ1-2	NA	14	TGTGCCAGCAGCTTGGAGGGACCGAGCTATGGCTACACCTTC	CASSLEGPSYGYTF
once	TRBV4-1	TRBJ2-7	NA	13	TGCGCCAGCAGCTACGACTCCGGGGCCGAGCAGTACTTC	CASSYDSGAEQYF
NA	TRBV11-2	TRBJ1-1	NA	12	TGTGCCAGCAGCTTAGGACTAATTGAAGCTTTCTTT	CASSLGLIEAFF
NA	TRBV24-1	TRBJ1-1	NA	12	TGTGCCACAAGGGGCATGGACACTGAAGCTTTCTTT	CATRGMDTEAFF
NA	TRBV4-1	TRBJ2-1	TRBD1	13	TGCGCCAGCCAGGGGGTTCCGAACAATGAGCAGTTCTTC	CASQGVPNNEQFF
NA	TRBV9	TRBJ2-1	TRBD2	16	TGTGCCAGCAGCGTAGTGGCTAGCGGGGGCCGGGGTGAGCAGTTCTTC	CASSVVASGGRGEQFF
once	TRBV14	TRBJ1-2	NA	13	TGTGCCAGCAGCCAAGAGACTAACTATGGCTACACCTTC	CASSQETNYGYTF